Following are 30 T cell receptor beta chains from one sample sequenced in a study of blood T cells in healthy people across ages. Alongside a J-beta primer mix, a sample-barcoded 5' primer served in a second PCR lasting roughly 6 to 11 cycles. TCRdb analysed the 5' RACE reads with MiXCR anew, one entry per CDR3 protein. In the table there are around 1.5 million distinct CDR3 sequences, around 59% of which are singletons. Specimen: blood. Receptors were obtained from a man aged 18-30 years in good health.

The rearrangement uses TRBV15 and TRBJ2-7; 10 nucleotides line up with TRBD1. Judging by the DNA end, TRBJ2-5 fits better; the J call may be wrong. This CDR3 region has 15 residues. Looked up from germline, CDR1 is LNHNV and CDR2 is YYDKDF (reference sequence). CDR3 loop: CATSRTDRGHETQYF. In nucleotides, the CDR3 is TGTGCCACCAGCAGGACTGACAGGGGGCACGAGACCCAGTACTTC.

This chain joins TRBV29-1 and TRBJ1-2; TRBD1 matches at 8 bases. The germline gives CDR1 SQVTM, CDR2 ANQGSEA. The CDR3 runs to 12 residues. V shed 6 bases, J shed 6 bases, and the junction held 6 bases outside the gene matches. CDR3 sequence: CSVAGGANGYTF. In DNA form, the CDR3 reads TGCAGCGTAGCAGGGGGCGCGAATGGCTACACCTTC.

The CDR3 region has the DNA TGTGCCAGCAGCTCATCCTCTGGACAGGACACAGATACGCAGTATTTT. It is translated as CASSSSSGQDTDTQYF. The chain is built from TRBV7-9 and TRBJ2-3, with 7 nucleotides matching TRBD1. Germline trimming cut 4 bases from V and 2 bases from J; bases unmatched to any gene: 9. The CDR3 has 16 residues. From germline, CDR1 is SEHNR and CDR2 FQNEAQ (reference sequence).

This chain connects TRBV20-1 to TRBJ2-7; 14 bases are shared with TRBD2. The V gene's germline CDR1 is DFQATT and CDR2 SNEGSKA (reference sequence). Trimming removed 5 bases from V and 1 base from J; junction bases left unmatched: 10. The CDR3 sequence is 17 residues long. CDR3 sequence: CSAPGTSGRTPSYEQYF. CDR3 coding DNA: TGCAGTGCTCCCGGGACTAGCGGGAGAACTCCTTCCTACGAGCAGTACTTC.

The V call is TRBV4-3, the J call TRBJ1-2; no firm D call. The V end was cut by 0 bases, the J end by 5 bases, with 10 bases between. Per germline, CDR1 LGHNA and CDR2 YSLEER. The CDR3 has 14 amino acids. In DNA, the CDR3 is TGCGCCAGCAGCCAAGATCGGTCCGGATATGGCTACACCTTC. Encoded protein: CASSQDRSGYGYTF.

V is TRBV11-2 and J is TRBJ2-5; 7 nucleotides match TRBD2. The CDR3 consists of 15 residues. CDR1 is SGHAT, CDR2 FQNNGV, per germline. Trimming took 4 bases from V and 2 from J; bases not matched to a gene: 7. The DNA of the CDR3 is TGTGCCAGCAGCTCATCGGGACTACCACAAGAGACCCAGTACTTC. Translated: CASSSSGLPQETQYF.

The rearrangement links TRBV20-1 to TRBJ2-3; 7 nucleotides agree with TRBD2. The CDR3 length is 14 residues. Germline CDR1 reads DFQATT; CDR2 reads SNEGSKA (reference sequence). V lost 5 bases to trimming and J lost 0 bases; unmatched junction nucleotides: 5. The CDR3 DNA sequence: TGCAGTGCTGTAGTTAGCGGGAGCACAGATACGCAGTATTTT. Amino acids: CSAVVSGSTDTQYF.

This clonotype was counted at least ten times. A much larger clone differs by one base, so this may be a read error. The chain carries TRBV13 and TRBJ2-1, with unresolved D. Near its end, the DNA agrees better with TRBJ2-7, so the J call may be wrong. The germline V gene has CDR1 PRHDT and CDR2 FYEKMQ (reference sequence). The CDR3 runs 13 residues. The CDR3 region has the DNA TGTGCCAGCAGCTTAGGCTCCTACAATGAGCAGTACTTC. It specifies CASSLGSYNEQYF.

Only a few counts were recorded for this clonotype. The rearrangement uses TRBV7-2 and TRBJ2-7; D remains unclear. The CDR3 is 14 residues long. V was trimmed by 5 bases and J by 3 bases, leaving 14 bases between them. Germline V gene lookup returns CDR1 SGHTA and CDR2 FQGNSA. The CDR3 loop is CASSVIGSVYEQYF. The CDR3 DNA sequence: TGTGCCAGCAGCGTCATTGGTTCTGTCTACGAGCAGTACTTC.

The chain links TRBV4-3 to TRBJ1-4, with 9 bases lining up with TRBD1. The CDR3 loop spans 16 amino acids. J was trimmed by 3 bases and V by 3 bases; bases with no gene match: 5. The germline V gene has CDR1 LGHNA and CDR2 YSLEER. The CDR3 bases are TGCGCCAGCAGCCACGATGGGACAGGGCCTAATGAAAAACTGTTTTTT. Translated, it gives CASSHDGTGPNEKLFF.

The rearrangement joins TRBV20-1 to TRBJ2-4; 9 nucleotides match TRBD1. The length of the CDR3 is 18 residues. CDR1 is DFQATT and CDR2 is SNEGSKA in the germline V gene (reference sequence). Trimming removed 3 bases from V and 0 bases from J; junction bases left unmatched: 12. CDR3 DNA: TGCAGTGCTAGGGGGGACAGGGTAATAGCACCAGCCAAAAACATTCAGTACTTC. Amino acid sequence: CSARGDRVIAPAKNIQYF.

The chain couples TRBV10-1 to TRBJ2-5; 7 bases are a match to TRBD1. The CDR3 runs 18 residues. Germline values: CDR1 WNHNN, CDR2 SYGVQD (reference sequence). CDR3 bases: TGCGTCCTGCGACGGGACAGCTTAAGCCCACTATCCAAAGAGACCCAGTACTTC. This gives the protein CVLRRDSLSPLSKETQYF.

This chain links TRBV5-1 with TRBJ2-3, with unresolved D. V was trimmed by 2 bases and J by 2 bases, leaving 21 bases between them. Germline-derived CDR1 and CDR2 are SGHRS and YFSETQ. The CDR3 sequence is 18 residues long. The CDR3 DNA reads as TGCGCCAGCAGCTTCGGCCGGAGACCCAAAGATACCACAGATACGCAGTATTTT. Amino acids: CASSFGRRPKDTTDTQYF.

The genes are TRBV3-1 and TRBJ2-1, with 9 bases fitting TRBD2. The CDR3 contains 16 residues. Germline trimming cut 0 bases from V and 11 bases from J; bases unmatched to any gene: 11. The germline V gene encodes CDR1 LGHDT and CDR2 YNNKEL (reference sequence). The CDR3 spells CASSQDLASGVLKQFF. In nucleotides, the CDR3 is TGTGCCAGCAGCCAAGATCTTGCTAGCGGGGTTCTCAAGCAGTTCTTC.

The J gene is TRBJ1-6, the V gene TRBV2; possible D gene TRBD1, 6 bases. Trimming left V 7 bases short and J 1 base short, with 17 bases between. The CDR3 is made up of 17 amino acids. Germline V gene sequence: CDR1 SNHLY, CDR2 FYNNEI. As DNA, the CDR3 is TGTGCCAGCATAAACAGGGTGGGAGTATCCTATAATTCACCCCTCCACTTT. Translating gives CASINRVGVSYNSPLHF.

The chain combines TRBV6-2 or TRBV6-3 with TRBJ1-5; D is unresolved. The CDR3 has 13 amino acids. Trimming removed 2 bases at V and 4 bases at J, with 6 bases between. Germline CDR1 is MNHEY and CDR2 is SVGEGT. CDR3 residues: CASSYQENQPQHF. CDR3 nucleotides: TGTGCCAGCAGTTACCAGGAAAATCAGCCCCAGCATTTT.

This chain links TRBV10-2 with TRBJ2-1; possible D gene TRBD2, 6 bases. The CDR3 contains 15 residues. The germline CDR1 and CDR2 sequences are WSHSY and SAAADI. The V gene lost 7 bases and the J gene lost 4 bases, with 17 bases spanning the gap. The CDR3 DNA reads as TGCGCCAGCACTGACGGGACTCTACCTTACAATGAGCAGTTCTTC. Its translation is CASTDGTLPYNEQFF.

CDR3 sequence: CASSPVDPGLYEQYF. CDR3 in DNA: TGTGCCAGCAGTCCTGTGGACCCCGGGCTATACGAGCAGTACTTC. The V and J genes are TRBV6-5 and TRBJ2-5, with unresolved D. Matching the DNA end better, TRBJ2-7 makes the J call doubtful. In germline, CDR1 is MNHEY, CDR2 SVGAGI. This CDR3 is 15 amino acids long.

A word on this clonotype: This clone may be a read error of a much larger clone one base away. The chain couples TRBV10-3 to TRBJ2-5, with D possibly matching TRBD2 (6 bases). The CDR3 consists of 13 residues. V lost 5 bases and J 4 bases, leaving 11 bases between the germline ends. Germline values: CDR1 ENHRY, CDR2 SYGVKD. CDR3 nucleotides: TGTGCCATCAGTTCCGGGAGCCGAGAGACCCAGTACTTC. The encoded protein is CAISSGSRETQYF.

The rearrangement uses TRBV4-1 and TRBJ2-1; D not certain. The CDR3 contains 12 residues. V lost 3 bases, J lost 5 bases, and 5 bases lay in between. The germline V gene has CDR1 MGHRA and CDR2 YSYEKL. CDR3 region: CASSHNNNEQFF. In nucleotides, the CDR3 is TGCGCCAGCAGCCATAATAACAATGAGCAGTTCTTC.

J is TRBJ2-7 and V is TRBV6-2 or TRBV6-3, with TRBD2 identical over 11 bases. In germline, CDR1 is MNHEY, CDR2 SVGEGT. The CDR3 loop spans 17 amino acids. The V gene end was trimmed by 4 bases and the J gene end by 7 bases; junction bases not matched to a gene: 15. CDR3 sequence (DNA): TGTGCCAGCAGTTTGCATGTAGCGGGAGGGCCGCAGAGTGAGCAGTACTTC. Protein sequence: CASSLHVAGGPQSEQYF.

The gene calls are TRBV27 and TRBJ2-7; 7 nucleotides agree with TRBD1. The germline gives CDR1 MNHEY, CDR2 SMNVEV (reference sequence). The V segment lost 5 bases and the J segment 4 bases; nucleotides outside the gene matches: 8. The CDR3 extends over 14 amino acids. The CDR3 loop reads CASSQGGRFYEQYF. The CDR3 DNA follows: TGTGCCAGCAGTCAAGGGGGCAGATTTTACGAGCAGTACTTC.

The CDR3 sequence: CASSWTGRGNEQFF. The CDR3 nucleotides are TGTGCCAGCAGTTGGACAGGTCGGGGCAATGAGCAGTTCTTC. The chain couples TRBV6-2 or TRBV6-3 to TRBJ2-1, with 7 bases fitting TRBD1. The CDR3 extends over 14 amino acids. The trim removed 4 bases at V and 6 bases at J, leaving 6 bases unmatched. Germline V gene sequence: CDR1 MNHEY, CDR2 SVGEGT.

The chain links TRBV5-1 to TRBJ2-5, with TRBD1 identical over 8 bases. After removal of 4 bases from V and 11 bases from J, the junction contained 16 bases not matched to a gene. Germline-derived CDR1 and CDR2 are SGHRS and YFSETQ. The CDR3 consists of 15 residues. CDR3 sequence reads: CASSIPTGQVFRQYF. CDR3 bases: TGCGCCAGCAGCATCCCTACGGGACAGGTTTTTCGGCAGTACTTC. The full variable domain, in which reference TRBV5-1 and TRBJ2-5 provide the parts outside the CDR3, is KAGVTQTPRYLIKTRGQQVTLSCSPISGHRSVSWYQQTPGQGLQFLFEYFSETQRNKGNFPGRFSGRQFSNSRSEMNVSTLELGDSALYLCASSIPTGQVFRQYFGPGTRLLVL.

V is TRBV6-2 or TRBV6-3 and J is TRBJ2-1, with TRBD2 matching over 7 bases. The CDR3 runs to 15 residues. CDR1 MNHEY and CDR2 SVGEGT come from the germline V gene. Trimming removed 5 bases from V and 0 bases from J; junction bases left unmatched: 4. This chain's CDR3 is CASSMRESSYNEQFF. The CDR3 nucleotides read TGTGCCAGCAGTATGCGGGAGAGCTCCTACAATGAGCAGTTCTTC.

The V gene is TRBV6-6, the J gene TRBJ2-6; D unclear. The germline V and J ends were trimmed by 7 bases and 0 bases, with 7 bases remaining between them. Germline V gene data show CDR1 as MNHNY and CDR2 as SVGAGI (reference sequence). This CDR3 spans 14 amino acids. The CDR3 DNA sequence: TGTGCCAGCATTCCGGTCTCTGGGGCCAACGTCCTGACTTTC. Amino acid sequence: CASIPVSGANVLTF.

This clonotype has only a few counts. The chain links TRBV6-5 to TRBJ2-3; TRBD1 matches at 7 bases. The germline V gene has CDR1 MNHEY and CDR2 SVGAGI. V lost 4 bases and J lost 4; bases outside the gene matches: 8. CDR3 length: 15 amino acids. The CDR3 coding sequence is TGTGCCAGCAGTTTCGGGATGGGGACAGCAGATACGCAGTATTTT. Translated: CASSFGMGTADTQYF.

There are a few counts of this clonotype. The CDR3 DNA is TGTGCCAGCACTTGGGACAGGGGGCGTTCCTACGAGCAGTACTTC. This translates into CASTWDRGRSYEQYF. V is TRBV6-5 and J is TRBJ2-7; 12 bases line up with TRBD1. This CDR3 is 15 amino acids long. The junction had 5 bases not matched to a gene; V was cut back by 7 bases and J by 1 base. Germline values: CDR1 MNHEY, CDR2 SVGAGI.

CDR3 residues: CASSPIGSGSVYEQFF. The CDR3 region has the DNA TGTGCCAGCTCACCAATTGGTAGCGGGAGTGTGTATGAGCAGTTCTTC. V usage is TRBV18 and J usage is TRBJ2-1; 9 bases are shared with TRBD2. V was pared by 2 bases and J by 8 bases, with 10 bases of the junction left unmatched. Germline assignment: CDR1 KGHSH and CDR2 LQKENI. The CDR3 extends over 16 amino acids.

This chain connects TRBV4-1 to TRBJ2-3; D gene unclear. The CDR3 consists of 17 residues. CDR1 MGHRA and CDR2 YSYEKL come from the germline V gene. The V gene lost 1 base and the J gene lost 2 bases, with 16 bases spanning the gap. CDR3 residues: CASSQGAGWDATDTQYF. For the CDR3, the DNA is TGCGCCAGCAGCCAAGGCGCCGGATGGGATGCCACAGATACGCAGTATTTT.